This T cell receptor (beta chain) was obtained from a study of CD8 T cells in Susac syndrome. An input of about 0.5 to 1 ug of RNA was subjected to reverse transcription using random hexamers. TCRdb ran MiXCR on the immunoSEQ multiplex PCR reads and lists one entry per CDR3 protein. The repertoire has about 160,000 distinct CDR3 sequences, 94% of them found once; the top ten carry 0.075% to 0.095%. The germline V and J ends were trimmed by 5 bases and 2 bases, with 13 bases remaining between them. The CDR3 spans 15 residues. Per the germline V gene, CDR1 is SGHVS and CDR2 is FQNEAQ. V usage is TRBV7-8 and J usage is TRBJ2-1, with a weak D call TRBD2 (6 bases). Input material: CD4+ T cells from PBMCs. This receptor was identified in a human donor with multiple sclerosis. The CDR3 region is CASSPSGYAYNEQFF. As DNA, the CDR3 is TGTGCCAGCAGCCCCAGCGGGTATGCCTACAATGAGCAGTTCTTC.